The next 14 T cell receptor beta chains were all read from a single sample in a study of a mutant IDH1 vaccine in newly diagnosed glioma. Some clones are missing from TCRdb's copy, which holds only in-frame ones; the method was immunoSEQ multiplex PCR. The data contain approximately 50,000 clones, around nine tenths of them singletons. Their target antigens are unknown. Time point: week 35, safety follow-up. The investigators gave 300 ug of mutant IDH1 20-mer peptide in each vaccine dose, together with topical imiquimod. The starting material was PBMCs, obtained from a glioma patient whose treatment included an IDH1 peptide vaccine. The receptors originated from a woman in her forties with glioma.

The chain carries TRBV29-1 and TRBJ2-1, with 7 bases identical to TRBD1. The CDR3 contains 12 residues. Germline V lookup: CDR1 SQVTM, CDR2 ANQGSEA. V shed 1 base and J 6 bases; nucleotides not matched to a gene: 0. This CDR3 is CSVEAGGNEQFF. The CDR3 bases are TGCAGCGTTGAAGCAGGGGGCAATGAGCAGTTCTTC.

The chain recombines TRBV6-1 with TRBJ2-5; TRBD1 matches 9 bases. Trimming at V came to 5 bases and at J to 2 bases, leaving 6 bases not matched to a gene. Germline V gene lookup returns CDR1 MNHNS and CDR2 SASEGT. The CDR3 contains 15 residues. CDR3 nucleotides: TGTGCCAGCAGTAGAGGACAGGGGATTCAAGAGACCCAGTACTTC. Its protein product is CASSRGQGIQETQYF.

This clone was recorded only once. The chain has TRBV6-6 and TRBJ2-4; 8 nucleotides agree with TRBD1. CDR1 MNHNY and CDR2 SVGAGI come from the germline V gene (reference sequence). The CDR3 runs 13 residues. Trimming cost V 2 bases and J 8 bases; bases outside gene matches: 2. For the CDR3, the DNA is TGTGCCAGCAGTTACACGACAGGGGACATTCAGTACTTC. Encoded protein: CASSYTTGDIQYF.

This chain links TRBV7-9 with TRBJ2-7, with 10 bases identical to TRBD1. The CDR3 runs 14 residues. V shed 3 bases, J shed 3 bases, and the junction held 2 bases outside the gene matches. Germline V gene lookup returns CDR1 SEHNR and CDR2 FQNEAQ (reference sequence). CDR3 sequence reads: CASSFRDRGYEQYF. CDR3 DNA sequence: TGTGCCAGCAGCTTTAGGGACAGGGGCTACGAGCAGTACTTC.

The V gene is TRBV5-4, the J gene TRBJ2-5; the D is unclear. The CDR3 extends over 14 amino acids. V dropped 5 bases and J dropped 3 bases, with 14 bases sitting between them. Germline CDR1 and CDR2: SGHNT and YYREEE (reference sequence). This chain's CDR3 is CASSPTGLEETQYF. CDR3 bases: TGTGCCAGCAGTCCTACCGGGCTAGAAGAGACCCAGTACTTC.

The J gene is TRBJ1-5, the V gene TRBV18; no clear D gene. The germline V gene has CDR1 KGHSH and CDR2 LQKENI. V was shortened by 2 bases and J by 0 bases, with 11 bases between the two germline ends. This CDR3 is built from 16 residues. The CDR3 DNA reads as TGTGCCAGCTCACCAACGATAATACTTAGCAATCAGCCCCAGCATTTT. Translating gives CASSPTIILSNQPQHF. The complete variable domain, with remaining parts taken from reference TRBV18 and TRBJ1-5, reads NAGVMQNPRHLVRRRGQEARLRCSPMKGHSHVYWYRQLPEEGLKFMVYLQKENIIDESGMPKERFSAEFPKEGPSILRIQQVVRGDSAAYFCASSPTIILSNQPQHFGDGTRLSIL.

The V and J genes are TRBV5-4 and TRBJ1-2; 7 bases map to TRBD1. The CDR3 is made up of 15 amino acids. Trimming took 0 bases from V and 6 from J; bases not matched to a gene: 8. CDR1 is SGHNT and CDR2 is YYREEE in the germline V gene (reference sequence). The chain's CDR3 is CASSLAEQGRNGYTF. CDR3 sequence (DNA): TGTGCCAGCAGCTTGGCCGAACAGGGGCGGAATGGCTACACCTTC. Supplemented by reference TRBV5-4 and TRBJ1-2, the full variable domain reads ETGVTQSPTHLIKTRGQQVTLRCSSQSGHNTVSWYQQALGQGPQFIFQYYREEENGRGNFPPRFSGLQFPNYSSELNVNALELDDSALYLCASSLAEQGRNGYTFGSGTRLTVV.

The gene calls are TRBV2 and TRBJ2-1, with D unresolved. Trimming took 1 base from V and 8 from J, leaving 3 bases between them. CDR1 SNHLY and CDR2 FYNNEI come from the germline V gene. There are 11 residues in the CDR3. CDR3 amino acids: CASSEGDEQFF. CDR3 in DNA: TGTGCCAGCAGTGAAGGGGATGAGCAGTTCTTC.

The chain combines TRBV5-4 with TRBJ1-2, with unresolved D. Trimming removed 2 bases at V and 4 bases at J, with 12 bases between. The V gene's germline CDR1 is SGHNT and CDR2 YYREEE (reference sequence). The CDR3 extends over 14 amino acids. CDR3: CASSFDEEGYGYTF. CDR3 sequence (DNA): TGTGCCAGCAGCTTTGACGAGGAGGGCTATGGCTACACCTTC.

This chain connects TRBV6-1 to TRBJ1-6; the match to TRBD1 covers 8 bases. This CDR3 comprises 14 residues. Losses at the gene ends were 5 bases for V and 8 bases for J; bases not matched to a gene: 5. Germline V gives CDR1 MNHNS, CDR2 SASEGT. The CDR3 protein is CASSPDRVHSPLHF. The CDR3 nucleotides are TGTGCCAGCAGTCCGGACAGGGTTCATTCACCCCTCCACTTT.

This clone was found once. The chain combines TRBV6-5 with TRBJ2-7; 10 nucleotides match TRBD2. The trim removed 3 bases at V and 0 bases at J, leaving 2 bases unmatched. The length of the CDR3 is 15 residues. CDR1 and CDR2 (germline): MNHEY, SVGAGI. CDR3 DNA: TGTGCCAGCAGTTATCTAGCGGGAGCCTCCTACGAGCAGTACTTC. This codes for CASSYLAGASYEQYF.

The V and J genes are TRBV5-4 and TRBJ1-2, with D hard to call. Germline CDR1 is SGHNT and CDR2 is YYREEE (reference sequence). The CDR3 spans 15 residues. V lost 4 bases to trimming and J lost 4 bases, with 17 bases between them. In nucleotides, the CDR3 is TGTGCCAGCAGCCCCCCAGGTCACAGTAGCTATGGCTACACCTTC. Amino acid sequence: CASSPPGHSSYGYTF.

The chain is built from TRBV18 and TRBJ2-2, with D perhaps matching TRBD1 (5 bases). Trimming shortened V by 3 bases and J by 0 bases, and 20 bases separated the two germline ends. CDR3 length: 19 residues. Germline lookup yields CDR1 KGHSH and CDR2 LQKENI. The CDR3 sequence is CASSPWGRRPQTNTGELFF. The CDR3 coding sequence is TGTGCCAGCTCACCCTGGGGCAGACGACCTCAGACGAACACCGGGGAGCTGTTTTTT.

The chain uses TRBV4-1 and TRBJ2-3, with 9 bases lining up with TRBD2. Germline V gives CDR1 MGHRA, CDR2 YSYEKL. With 4 bases clipped from V and 4 bases from J, the junction kept 3 bases outside the gene matches. The CDR3 has 14 amino acids. The CDR3 loop reads CASSLSGGPDTQYF. CDR3 sequence (DNA): TGCGCCAGCAGCCTTAGCGGGGGACCAGATACGCAGTATTTT.